Detailed here is one TCR beta chain. The CDR3 loop spans 14 amino acids. Trimming took off 4 bases at V and 2 bases at J, with 11 bases between the two ends. Germline CDR1 SGHRS, CDR2 YFSETQ. Original processing notes: Quantification of nucleated cells was approximated via reference gene primer amplification. Here immunoSEQ multiplex PCR was the method, and the copy in TCRdb shows in-frame clones only, minus some. Clone size and V and J calls were adopted from that table, with D and trimming inferred from the DNA. The sample contains some 360,000 clones, 70% to 90% of which appear only once. The data were obtained in a study of blood T cell repertoires in COVID-19. Study-wide background: Sources were T cells, B-cell-depleted T cells, or PBMCs; the material itself was cDNA or gDNA.

The rearrangement links TRBV5-1 to TRBJ2-3, with a possible D match to TRBD1 (6 bases). This receptor was obtained from a woman aged 55-75 years with COVID-19, enrolled during active disease. The sequenced sample consisted of peripheral blood. In DNA form, the CDR3 reads TGCGCCAGCAGCCTAGGACAGTTCACAGATACGCAGTATTTT. This sequence encodes CASSLGQFTDTQYF.